These 2 T cell receptor beta chains came from one sample sequenced in a study of OX40 agonist ivuxolimab in advanced cancers. The assay was immunoSEQ multiplex PCR, and TCRdb's table has in-frame clones only and misses some. The profile shows around 61,000 clones, 92% of them singletons. The sequencing here drew on CD4+ or CD8+ T cells sorted from blood, taken in a trial of the OX40 agonist ivuxolimab. These receptors originate from an adult with an advanced solid tumor such as melanoma, head and neck, liver or kidney cancer.

V is TRBV6-6 and J is TRBJ2-1; no clear D. Looked up from germline, CDR1 is MNHNY and CDR2 is SVGAGI (reference sequence). The CDR3 extends over 13 amino acids. Trimming stripped 6 bases from V and 4 bases from J, with 10 bases between. In DNA form, the CDR3 reads TGTGCCAGCAGCCCGTCCCGGTACAATGAGCAGTTCTTC. As protein: CASSPSRYNEQFF.

This chain uses TRBV28 with TRBJ1-5, with D maybe TRBD1 (6 bases). The germline gives CDR1 MDHEN, CDR2 SYDVKM. The CDR3 has 14 residues. Trimming cost V 4 bases and J 6 bases, with 13 bases left between them. The CDR3 DNA reads as TGTGCCAGCAGTTGGCCAGGGGTGGCTCAGCCCCAGCATTTT. Protein product: CASSWPGVAQPQHF.